This TCR beta chain was observed in a study of cytomegalovirus exposure and HLA in healthy donors (dated by TCRdb to about 2017). Concerning the study at large: An earlier analysis of 587 of the donors reported about 300 Gb of sequence data and 100 million to 120 million unique TCR beta sequences obtained from around 170 million T cells. An early release covering about 600 HLA-typed donors comprised about 310 gigabases of sequencing data and 85 million or so unique TCR sequences. The genetic ancestry cluster associated with self-reported Caucasian donors included approximately 85% of the roughly 380 genotyped donors. The study aimed to test whether signatures of past pathogen exposure could be identified by cataloging public T cell receptors. Using immunosequencing, the study profiled T cell repertoires from about 650 subjects and related those repertoires to cytomegalovirus serostatus. In addition to the first cohort of roughly 670 subjects, a separate validation cohort of 100 to 150 different subjects was used. High-throughput TCR immunosequencing, statistical association of individual TCRs with disease status, and machine learning were combined to predict cytomegalovirus infection status. To study patterns of TCR occurrence, a later analysis re-analyzed previously published TCR beta repertoires from 600 to 750 donors and added high-resolution HLA genotyping. Rather than using new phenotypic data, the later analysis identified candidate immune exposures from TCR beta sequences and from how often those sequences occurred across donors. To decide whether each TCR beta V gene segment behaved as functional or pseudogenic, an earlier analysis of 587 of the donors relied on high-throughput TCR beta sequencing. Alongside the repertoire data, information on donor age, sex, ethnicity and CMV serostatus was compiled. In a later genetic analysis, genome-wide SNP genotypes for about 55% of the 666 donors were used, and that subset was treated as a discovery cohort. Every discovery cohort repertoire had been produced on one sequencing platform. Class I and class II HLA loci were covered by the typing at four-digit resolution. Typing coverage differed by locus: A, B, C, DRB1 and DQB1 were typed in about 629-640 donors, DQA1 in about 560, DPA1 in around 610, and DPB1 in approximately 450. Roughly five DR-DQ haplotypes were treated as single units for association and clustering because of strong linkage in the cohort. Across roughly 420 genotyped donors of the cohort, an average of about 240,000 unique TCR beta nucleotide sequences per donor were sequenced, and roughly a sixth of those sequences were non-productive. The paper as a whole reports these results and caveats: According to a later genetic analysis, donors in an Asian-associated ancestry cluster had fewer N-insertions in productive TCRs than the approximately 710-donor mean. A later analysis associated about 16,000 TCR beta sequences with specific HLA alleles at a false discovery rate of 0.05. In the study, 150 to 200 TCR beta chains were listed as associated with cytomegalovirus. In a later genetic analysis, a missense DCLRE1C variant was associated with V-gene and J-gene trimming of TCR beta chains, and the association was replicated in an independent cohort. The classifier was reported to diagnose cytomegalovirus status with high specificity and sensitivity in both the original and validation cohorts. Sequencing depth was assumed to be roughly uniform across donors in the presence/absence analyses, though that assumption may not hold. When HLA alleles, especially DR and DQ, strongly co-occurred, TCR associations were difficult to assign to individual alleles. Because HLA typing was missing for some donors at each locus, association tests included only the typed subset. Three of the identified cytomegalovirus-associated TCR beta chains were confirmed in vitro to be specific for cytomegalovirus antigens. Linkage disequilibrium might explain the correlated functional status among segregating V segments, but an unknown experimental factor could not be excluded. In an earlier analysis of a few hundred of the donors, most TCR beta V segments were observed in productive rearrangements about 87% or about 30% of the time, broadly matching IMGT annotations. For the cohort, immune exposure information was limited to CMV serostatus. A cluster of highly shared sequence variants was judged likely to represent a technical artifact of the sequencing pipeline. In this cohort, only TCR beta chains were sequenced, and detectable features were limited by the absence of alpha or paired-chain data. Compared with equally common non-associated chains, HLA-associated TCR beta chains in a later analysis were more clonally expanded and had lower generation probabilities. According to a later analysis, most CMV-associated TCR beta chains appeared to be HLA-restricted, and the HLA associations seemed to be driven largely by CMV exposure. The 87-base-pair reads could not distinguish some IMGT-functional V segments, including TRBV6-2 and TRBV6-3, so those segments were excluded. A further reported finding was that TCR beta sequences accurately predicted the HLA-A and HLA-B alleles for most subjects in the first cohort. In a later analysis, the rate of TCR association differed among HLA loci, with DRB1 alleles having the most associated TCRs and HLA-C alleles having the fewest. A later analysis reported that several top co-occurrence clusters appeared linked to parvovirus B19, influenza, CMV and Epstein-Barr virus. Across donors, most TCR sequences were observed very rarely, whereas some public TCRs were present in many individuals. Because counts were too low, about 17 rarely observed V segments, including chromosome 9 orphons, were excluded from the earlier analysis of a few hundred of the donors. The authors suggested that the approach could potentially be generalized to other disease states and immunological phenotypes.

CDR1 and CDR2 were assigned from the germline V gene as KGHSH and LQKENI. From cysteine to phenylalanine, the CDR3 is 21 amino acids long. Only the CDR3 region is kept as DNA, spanning 63 bases read in frame from base 1. Unmatched junction bases come to 20, with V trimmed by 3 bases and J by 2 bases. Concerning this clone itself: The target of this receptor is not known. One base away there is no much larger clone; base qualities are not given.

Libraries came from the immunoSEQ multiplex PCR assay. A mixture of 60 forward primers for TCR Vbeta segments and 13 reverse primers for TCR Jbeta segments was used in the multiplex PCR. Amplification of the CDR3 region of rearranged TCR beta genes was performed with a multiplex PCR assay on genomic DNA. Amplified TCR beta libraries were sequenced as 87-base-pair reads on the Illumina HiSeq System. Regarding the original processing steps: A later analysis tallied around 82 million unique TCR beta chains across the 610 or so repertoires, and about 12 million of those chains were shared by two or more donors. Raw reads were error-corrected and collapsed into unique sequences with a nearest-neighbor algorithm that merged closely related sequences to remove PCR and sequencing errors. To assign V, D and J gene segments, CDR3 sequences were aligned to IMGT reference sequences. For a sequence to be retained, a match of at least six nucleotides was required to both a V gene segment and a J gene segment. A rearrangement was called productive if the CDR3 had no stop codons and remained in frame with V and J, and every other rearrangement was called non-productive. CDR3 was defined by IMGT convention, running from the second conserved V-encoded cysteine to the conserved J-encoded phenylalanine. The earlier analysis of approximately 590 of the donors excluded any sequence lacking an unambiguous match to a single V gene segment. In an earlier analysis of around 600 of the donors, V segments were called functional above 56.7% productive rearrangements and were called segregating when the between-donor standard deviation exceeded 5%. A statistical classification framework was built for diagnosing cytomegalovirus status from the catalog of TCR beta chain sequences. V and J gene assignment, in a later analysis, came from comparing TCR nucleotide sequences with IMGT/GENE-DB human TR gene sequences. In a later analysis, CDR3 sequences and most-parsimonious VDJ recombination scenarios were assigned using the TCRdist pipeline. In a later analysis, each TCR beta chain was defined by its CDR3 amino acid sequence together with its V-gene family, and reads without a unique V-gene family were excluded. A later analysis removed several hundred highly shared, low-generation-probability nucleotide sequences to deal with suspected cross-contamination and a sequencing artifact. For each public chain, a later analysis derived a clonal expansion index from normalized ranks of inferred template counts within each repertoire. In a later analysis, generation probabilities were computed using a VDJ recombination model fitted to out-of-frame rearrangements, and the results were checked against IGoR. In a later analysis, TCR-TCR, TCR-HLA and TCR-CMV co-occurrence was scored with hypergeometric tests, and a repertoire-size bias correction was applied to TCR pairs. In a later analysis, false discovery rates were estimated by permuting HLA or CMV assignments 20 times. In a later analysis, co-occurring TCRs were grouped using DBSCAN, and TCRdist sequence similarity was added for clustering within HLA-allele-positive subsets. For co-occurrence clustering, repertoires with fewer than 30,000 or more than 120,000 public chains were excluded, along with 4 to 6 repertoires with anomalous nucleotide sharing. Sourced from immuneACCESS, this table was stored by TCRdb with only in-frame sequences that have V and J called. A share of the clones is absent; for the studies checked, an unresolved V gene accounts for under half, and the remainder has no known explanation. V and J calls and clone size are given by that table; D and trimming were obtained from the DNA. In this sample the table shows 200,000 or so clones, 84% of which occur a single time. The ten largest clones add up to about 0.25% of the sample.

In total, over 600 healthy bone marrow donors made up the cohort. At the time of sampling, every cohort member was nominally healthy, though immune exposures that went unrecorded were likely present. The donor was CMV seronegative and was included in the group of a few hundred seronegative cohort members. A peripheral blood sample was collected from each donor, and TCR beta sequencing was performed on peripheral blood mononuclear cells. Genomic DNA extraction from the blood cell samples was performed with the Qiagen DNeasy Blood Extraction Kit. This TCR was sampled from a boy aged 10-17 years in good health and CMV-seronegative. The sample consisted of PBMCs. The sequence joins TRBV18 to TRBJ1-4, with TRBD1 identical over 8 junction bases. This receptor has the CDR3 CASSPVPYRGKNETTNEKLFF. The DNA sequence is given as TGTGCCAGCTCACCGGTTCCTTACAGGGGGAAAAATGAGACGACTAATGAAAAACTGTTTTTT.